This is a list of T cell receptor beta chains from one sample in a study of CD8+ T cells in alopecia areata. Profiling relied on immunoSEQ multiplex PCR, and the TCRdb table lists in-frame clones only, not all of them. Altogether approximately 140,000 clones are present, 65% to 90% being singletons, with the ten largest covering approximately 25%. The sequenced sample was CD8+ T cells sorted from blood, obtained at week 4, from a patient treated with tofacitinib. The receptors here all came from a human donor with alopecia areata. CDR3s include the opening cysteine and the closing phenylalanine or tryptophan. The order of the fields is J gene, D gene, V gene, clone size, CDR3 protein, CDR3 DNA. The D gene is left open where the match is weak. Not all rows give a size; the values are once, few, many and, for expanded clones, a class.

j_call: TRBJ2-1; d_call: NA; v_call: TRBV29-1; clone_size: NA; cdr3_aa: CSVRLSGEQFF; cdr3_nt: TGCAGCGTTCGATTATCGGGTGAGCAGTTCTTC
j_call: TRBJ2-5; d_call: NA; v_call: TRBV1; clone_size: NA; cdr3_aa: CTGPFRGGRPYQETQYF; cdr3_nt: TGCACCGGCCCTTTTAGGGGCGGTCGGCCTTACCAAGAGACCCAGTACTTC
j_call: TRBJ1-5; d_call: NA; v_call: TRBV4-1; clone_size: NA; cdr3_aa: CASSQALGAAWPQHF; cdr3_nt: TGCGCCAGCAGCCAAGCCCTCGGGGCCGCTTGGCCCCAGCATTTT
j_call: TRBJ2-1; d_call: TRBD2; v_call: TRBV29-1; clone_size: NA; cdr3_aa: CSGTGVSLADDNEQFF; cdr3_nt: TGCAGCGGTACGGGGGTCTCACTAGCGGACGACAATGAGCAGTTCTTC
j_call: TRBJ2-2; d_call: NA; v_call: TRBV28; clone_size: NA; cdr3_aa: CASGRQHLGGELFF; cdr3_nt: TGTGCCAGCGGGAGACAGCATCTCGGCGGGGAGCTGTTTTTT
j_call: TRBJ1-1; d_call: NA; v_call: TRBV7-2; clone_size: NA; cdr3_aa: CASSLVREGNTEAFF; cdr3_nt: TGTGCCAGCAGCTTGGTCAGGGAGGGGAACACTGAAGCTTTCTTT
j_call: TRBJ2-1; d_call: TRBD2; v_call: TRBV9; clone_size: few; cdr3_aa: CASSAGTSNEQFF; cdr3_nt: TGTGCCAGCAGTGCCGGGACTAGCAATGAGCAGTTCTTC
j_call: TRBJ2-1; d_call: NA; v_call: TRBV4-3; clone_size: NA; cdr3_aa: CASSQGSGAFLQFF; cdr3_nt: TGCGCCAGCAGCCAAGGATCGGGAGCCTTTTTACAGTTCTTC
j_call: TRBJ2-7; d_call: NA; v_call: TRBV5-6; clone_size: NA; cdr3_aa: CASSLNAGAEQYF; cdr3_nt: TGTGCCAGCAGCTTGAACGCAGGGGCCGAGCAGTACTTC
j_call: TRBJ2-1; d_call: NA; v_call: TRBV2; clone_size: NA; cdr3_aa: CASGRNSYNEQFF; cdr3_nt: TGTGCCAGCGGCAGGAACTCCTACAATGAGCAGTTCTTC
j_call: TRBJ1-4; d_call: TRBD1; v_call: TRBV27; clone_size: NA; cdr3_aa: CASSSGQGVEKLFF; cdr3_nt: TGTGCCAGCAGTTCAGGACAGGGCGTCGAAAAACTGTTTTTT
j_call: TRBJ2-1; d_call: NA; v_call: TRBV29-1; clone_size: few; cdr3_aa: CSVGGDNEQFF; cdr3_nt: TGCAGCGTTGGGGGGGACAATGAGCAGTTCTTC
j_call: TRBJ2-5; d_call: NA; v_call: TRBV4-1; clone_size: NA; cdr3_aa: CASSQGPPGAGIQETQYF; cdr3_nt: TGCGCCAGCAGCCAAGGGCCCCCCGGGGCGGGGATCCAAGAGACCCAGTACTTC
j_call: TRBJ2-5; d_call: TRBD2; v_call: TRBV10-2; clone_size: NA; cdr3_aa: CASSWTSGQETQYF; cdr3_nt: TGCGCCAGCAGCTGGACTAGCGGACAAGAGACCCAGTACTTC
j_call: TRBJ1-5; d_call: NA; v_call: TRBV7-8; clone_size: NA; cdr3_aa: CASTSGTRNQPQHF; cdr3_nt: TGTGCCAGCACCTCCGGGACACGAAATCAGCCCCAGCATTTT
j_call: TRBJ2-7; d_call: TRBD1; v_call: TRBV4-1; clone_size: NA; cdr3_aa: CASSQGQGDYEQYF; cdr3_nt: TGCGCCAGCAGCCAGGGACAGGGGGATTACGAGCAGTACTTC
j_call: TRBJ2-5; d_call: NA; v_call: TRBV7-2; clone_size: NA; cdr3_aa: CASSLIGLLAPQETQYF; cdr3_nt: TGTGCCAGCAGCTTAATTGGACTCCTGGCCCCACAAGAGACCCAGTACTTC
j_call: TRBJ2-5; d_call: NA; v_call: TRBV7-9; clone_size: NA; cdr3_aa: CASSLVATPMETQYF; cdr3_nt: TGTGCCAGCAGCTTAGTTGCCACCCCGATGGAGACCCAGTACTTC
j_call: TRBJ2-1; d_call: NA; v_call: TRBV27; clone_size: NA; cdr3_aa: CASSLTGDEQFF; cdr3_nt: TGTGCCAGCAGTTTGACGGGGGATGAGCAGTTCTTC
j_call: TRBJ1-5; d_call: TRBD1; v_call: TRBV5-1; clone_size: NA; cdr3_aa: CASSLGTGDNQPQHF; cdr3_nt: TGCGCCAGCAGCCTTGGGACAGGGGACAATCAGCCCCAGCATTTT
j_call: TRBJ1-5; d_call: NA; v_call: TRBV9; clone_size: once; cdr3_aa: CASSVDGLSNQPQHF; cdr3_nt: TGTGCCAGCAGCGTAGATGGTCTTAGCAATCAGCCCCAGCATTTT
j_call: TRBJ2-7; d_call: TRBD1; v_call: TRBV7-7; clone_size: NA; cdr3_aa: CASSIGQGAEKVGPNEQYF; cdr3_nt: TGTGCTAGCAGCATAGGACAGGGGGCGGAGAAGGTGGGCCCTAACGAGCAGTACTTC